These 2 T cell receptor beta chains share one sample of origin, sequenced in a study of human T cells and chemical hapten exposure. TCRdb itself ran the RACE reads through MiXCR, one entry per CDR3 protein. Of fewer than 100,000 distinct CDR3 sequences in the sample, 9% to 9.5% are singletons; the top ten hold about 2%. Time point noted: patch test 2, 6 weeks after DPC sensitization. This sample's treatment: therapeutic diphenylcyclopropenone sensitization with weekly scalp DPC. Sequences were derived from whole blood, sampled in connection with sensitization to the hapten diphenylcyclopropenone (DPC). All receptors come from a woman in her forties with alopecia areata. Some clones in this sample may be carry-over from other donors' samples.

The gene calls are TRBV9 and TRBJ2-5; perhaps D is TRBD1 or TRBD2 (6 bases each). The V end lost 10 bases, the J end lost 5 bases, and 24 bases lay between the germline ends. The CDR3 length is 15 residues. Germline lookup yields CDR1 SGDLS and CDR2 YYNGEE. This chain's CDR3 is CARRRDTFRGETQYF. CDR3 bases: TGTGCCCGAAGGCGGGACACCTTCCGGGGTGAGACCCAGTACTTC.

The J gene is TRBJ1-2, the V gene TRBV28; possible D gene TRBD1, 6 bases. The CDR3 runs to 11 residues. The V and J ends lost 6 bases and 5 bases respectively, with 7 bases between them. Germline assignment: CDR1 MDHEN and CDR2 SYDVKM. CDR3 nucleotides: TGTGCCAGCAGCGGACAGTATGGCTACACCTTC. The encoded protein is CASSGQYGYTF.